This T cell receptor beta chain was sequenced for a study of cytomegalovirus exposure and HLA in healthy donors. This CDR3 is built from 13 residues. Germline assignment: CDR1 MNHEY and CDR2 SMNVEV (reference sequence). V dropped 6 bases and J dropped 2; count of bases not matched to a gene: 4. A multiplex PCR was run with 60 Vbeta primers and 13 Jbeta primers. Measured with immunoSEQ multiplex PCR; TCRdb has only the in-frame clones, and not every one. The data show 95,000 to 100,000 clones, with about 77% seen just once and 3.4% held by the top ten. This rearrangement joins TRBV27 to TRBJ2-7; 7 bases align to TRBD1. The receptor was derived from a man aged 35-49 years in good health and CMV-seronegative. Sample: PBMCs. CDR3 loop: CASRPTGTYEQYF. The CDR3, as DNA: TGTGCCAGCAGGCCGACAGGGACCTACGAGCAGTACTTC.